This T cell receptor (beta chain) was identified during a study of T-cell memory formation after mild COVID-19 (dated by TCRdb to the early 2020s). Looking at the study overall: Most TCR sequence clusters were specific to one of the two donors. T-cell clones expanding and contracting after mild COVID-19 in two donors were tracked by longitudinal TCRalpha and TCRbeta repertoire sequencing. The cohort comprised two young, previously healthy adult volunteers, one female and one male.

Trimming at the junction amounts to 4 bases on V and 4 bases on J, and the germline ends lie 14 bases apart. Based on the germline V gene, the CDR1 and CDR2 sequences are SGHRS and YFSETQ. The CDR3 has 14 amino acids, counting the end cysteine and phenylalanine. Of the read, only the CDR3 DNA is kept; its 42 bases are in frame from base 1. Paper-wide results and their limitations: Clones that contracted from day 15 to 85 showed balanced CD4/CD8 phenotypes, whereas a second wave of clones that expanded from day 15 to 37 leaned towards CD4+. Contracting CD4+ clones turned up mainly in the CM and EM memory subsets, whereas EMRA was where CD8+ clones were enriched. Only a couple of mild cases were covered in the study, and larger cohorts including severe cases with pre-infection samples were considered necessary. Some responding clones were detected in pre-infection memory, which suggested that pre-existing cross-reactive memory T cells had joined the SARS-CoV-2 response. Whether the second-wave clones peaking on day 37 were SARS-CoV-2 specific was not confirmed.

Ficoll-Paque density gradient centrifugation was used to isolate PBMCs. The listed sequencing device is Illumina NovaSeq 6000. TCRalpha and TCRbeta cDNA libraries were built by 5'RACE with constant-segment primers, adding sample barcodes and unique molecular identifiers. RNA was extracted from every sample with Trizol reagent. Amplification of the libraries took two PCR steps, and the second step added a second sample barcode plus Illumina TruSeq adapters. Sequencing of the libraries was done on an Illumina NovaSeq, producing 2 x 150 bp paired-end reads. The authors' analysis ran thus. Reads were demultiplexed and collapsed into UMI-guided consensus sequences with migec v1.2.7. Using mixcr v2.1.11, the UMI consensuses were aligned to TRA and TRB V and J templates and assembled into clonotypes. Expanded or contracted clonotypes were those called significant by both edgeR and NoisET, with noise models trained on biological replicates. For edgeR calls, a false discovery rate-adjusted p below 0.01 and a log2 fold-change threshold of 1 were applied. As an exploratory analysis of dynamics, max-normalized trajectories of the 1000 most abundant clonotypes were examined with PCA combined with hierarchical clustering. The CD4 or CD8 phenotype of responding clones was assigned using the separately sequenced CD4+ and CD8+ repertoires. TCRdb handled the public reads itself, with Q25 trimming in fastp and clone calling in MiXCR, and kept productive beta chains. Rows matching on CDR3 protein sequence are summarized as one entry with the most common DNA and genes. The V and J calls reflect TCRdb's pipeline rather than the authors' work. Within this sample are about 200,000 distinct CDR3 sequences, with around 20% of them counted one time only. The biggest ten clones account for about 2.4% of the sample.

Note on this clonotype: Its antigen is currently not known. Per-nucleotide qualities are absent, and no much larger clonotype sits a single base away.

This TCR derives from an adult woman who had mild COVID-19 (a few samples of this study predate the infection). The sample titles of this study are shuffled in the database, so cell type and time point are left out; the donor was told from shared clones. The sample consisted of PBMCs or a T cell subset sorted from them (not recorded which). The V and J segments used are TRBV5-1 and TRBJ1-2, with a tentative D gene TRBD1 over 5 matching bases. DNA sequence: TGCGCCAGCAGCCCGCGCGGGGACGGCTATGGCTACACCTTC. It translates to CASSPRGDGYGYTF.